The 28 T cell receptor beta chains in this list originate from one sample, sequenced in a study of T cells after yellow fever vaccination. In TCRdb, the 5' RACE reads were re-called with MiXCR into one record per CDR3 protein. The repertoire includes roughly 330,000 distinct CDR3 sequences, roughly 7% of them detected once, and roughly a sixth sits in the top ten. The source material was PBMCs, sampled about 49 days after the first yellow fever vaccination. The receptors shown here come from a man aged 18-30 years who received the YFV17D yellow fever vaccine.

This clonotype has just a few counts. This chain links TRBV5-1 with TRBJ2-7; TRBD1 matches at 8 bases. The CDR3 length is 14 residues. With 4 bases clipped from V and 3 bases from J, the junction kept 6 bases outside the gene matches. Germline V gives CDR1 SGHRS, CDR2 YFSETQ. The CDR3 region has the DNA TGCGCCAGCAGCAAGCACAGGGGGTACTACGAGCAGTACGTC. It is translated as CASSKHRGYYEQYV.

This clonotype was seen a few times. The chain has TRBV7-9 and TRBJ1-4; D not certain. Germline values: CDR1 SEHNR, CDR2 FQNEAQ (reference sequence). V was clipped by 5 bases and J by 1 base, with 8 bases between them. The CDR3 sequence is 14 residues long. The CDR3 is CASSNGETNEKLFF. The CDR3 coding sequence is TGTGCCAGCAGCAACGGAGAAACTAATGAAAAACTGTTTTTT.

This clonotype was observed at least ten times. The chain couples TRBV27 to TRBJ1-5; the D gene is possibly TRBD1 (6 bases). Germline CDR1 MNHEY, CDR2 SMNVEV (reference sequence). Trimming shortened V by 5 bases and J by 6 bases, and 17 bases separated the two germline ends. This CDR3 is built from 15 residues. The CDR3 DNA follows: TGTGCCAGCAGTCACCGAGGGGGGTTGGGTCAGCCCCAGCATTTT. Protein: CASSHRGGLGQPQHF.

This clonotype was recorded a few times. The rearrangement links TRBV7-9 to TRBJ1-4, with 9 bases matching TRBD1. This CDR3 is built from 16 residues. Germline V gives CDR1 SEHNR, CDR2 FQNEAQ (reference sequence). Trimming at V came to 6 bases and at J to 8 bases, leaving 13 bases not matched to a gene. The CDR3 region is CASRQNPGQGSEKLFF. The CDR3 DNA is TGTGCCAGCAGACAAAATCCGGGACAGGGAAGCGAAAAACTGTTTTTT.

The chain links TRBV4-1 to TRBJ1-5; no reliable D call. The CDR3 runs to 15 residues. The germline V gene has CDR1 MGHRA and CDR2 YSYEKL. V shed 1 base and J shed 0 bases, with 7 bases lying between them. CDR3: CASSQVQNSNQPQHF. The CDR3, as DNA: TGCGCCAGCAGCCAAGTTCAGAATAGCAATCAGCCCCAGCATTTT.

This chain connects TRBV12-3 or TRBV12-4 to TRBJ2-5, with D uncertain. CDR3 length: 14 amino acids. Trimming removed 6 bases at V and 5 bases at J, with 16 bases between. The CDR3 protein is CASSSLVARETQYF. CDR3 sequence (DNA): TGTGCCAGCAGCTCCTTAGTTGCGCGGGAGACCCAGTACTTC.

In this sample, this clonotype turned up a few times. The chain employs TRBV7-2 and TRBJ2-3; TRBD1 might be the D (7 bases). The CDR3 has 16 residues. The germline gives CDR1 SGHTA, CDR2 FQGNSA. Trimming took 5 bases from V and 0 from J, leaving 15 bases between them. CDR3 DNA: TGTGCCAGCAGCCTCAGGGGGGCGGGGAGCACAGATACGCAGTATTTT. It codes for CASSLRGAGSTDTQYF.

The gene calls are TRBV12-3 or TRBV12-4 and TRBJ2-6; D may be TRBD1 (7 bases). The CDR3 loop spans 18 amino acids. The V end was cut by 10 bases, the J end by 0 bases, with 22 bases between. The CDR3 here is CAICLSAGGPSGANVLTF. The CDR3 DNA is TGTGCCATCTGTTTATCTGCAGGGGGGCCCTCTGGGGCCAACGTCCTGACTTTC.

This clonotype showed up many times. The rearrangement uses TRBV15 and TRBJ2-7; tentatively, D is TRBD1 (5 bases). This CDR3 spans 16 amino acids. The germline V and J ends were trimmed by 1 base and 0 bases, with 13 bases remaining between them. In germline, CDR1 is LNHNV, CDR2 YYDKDF (reference sequence). This CDR3 reads CATSRGTGTLSYEQYF. The DNA of the CDR3 is TGTGCCACCAGCAGAGGTACAGGAACTCTCTCCTACGAGCAGTACTTC. The whole variable domain, filled in from reference TRBV15 and TRBJ2-7, reads DAMVIQNPRYQVTQFGKPVTLSCSQTLNHNVMYWYQQKSSQAPKLLFHYYDKDFNNEADTPDNFQSRRPNTSFCFLDIRSPGLGDTAMYLCATSRGTGTLSYEQYFGPGTRLTVT.

This clonotype showed up many times. This rearrangement joins TRBV11-1 to TRBJ2-5, with a weak D call TRBD2 (6 bases). Germline V gives CDR1 SGHAT, CDR2 FQDESV (reference sequence). V was clipped by 2 bases and J by 5 bases, with 24 bases between them. CDR3 size: 18 residues. The CDR3 spells CASSLFELGKGREETQYF. In nucleotides, the CDR3 is TGTGCCAGCAGCTTATTCGAGCTGGGAAAGGGACGGGAGGAGACCCAGTACTTC.

This CDR3 is CSARAPHSWREQYF. CDR3 sequence (DNA): TGCAGTGCTAGAGCGCCGCATTCCTGGAGGGAGCAGTACTTC. The J gene is TRBJ2-7, the V gene TRBV20-1; weak D call: TRBD2 (5 bases). Trimming cost V 1 base and J 7 bases, with 17 bases left between them. Germline V gene lookup returns CDR1 DFQATT and CDR2 SNEGSKA (reference sequence). CDR3 length equals 14 residues.

At least ten counts were recorded for this clonotype. The chain is built from TRBV3-1 and TRBJ2-2; unclear D gene. The CDR3 length is 16 residues. In germline, CDR1 is LGHDT, CDR2 YNNKEL (reference sequence). Trimming took off 6 bases at V and 0 bases at J, with 14 bases between the two ends. Written as DNA, the CDR3 is TGTGCCAGCAGTCCGACCGTGTCCACGAACACCGGGGAGCTGTTTTTT. It yields the protein CASSPTVSTNTGELFF.

This clonotype came up a few times. The chain links TRBV28 to TRBJ1-2; 7 positions match TRBD1. This CDR3 is built from 13 residues. The germline CDR1 and CDR2 sequences are MDHEN and SYDVKM. CDR3 protein: CAGEDRRSYGYTF. The CDR3 bases are TGTGCGGGGGAGGACAGGCGTTCCTATGGCTACACCTTC.

The rearrangement links TRBV6-5 to TRBJ1-1, with 7 bases identical to TRBD1. This CDR3 has 12 residues. Trimming took 5 bases from V and 6 from J; bases not matched to a gene: 3. In germline, CDR1 is MNHEY, CDR2 SVGAGI. CDR3 in amino acids: CASSHDRAEAFF. CDR3 nucleotide sequence: TGTGCCAGCAGTCATGACAGGGCTGAAGCTTTCTTT.

The gene calls are TRBV12-3 or TRBV12-4 and TRBJ1-1, with D perhaps matching TRBD1 (5 bases). V shed 6 bases and J shed 6 bases, with 8 bases lying between them. The CDR3 is made up of 11 amino acids. DNA of the CDR3: TGTGCCAGCAGACGGGGGGCTGAAGCTTTCTTT. Translated: CASRRGAEAFF.

The rearrangement links TRBV7-9 to TRBJ1-5, with 7 nucleotides matching TRBD1. The length of the CDR3 is 14 residues. Per germline, CDR1 SEHNR and CDR2 FQNEAQ (reference sequence). V dropped 5 bases and J dropped 6; count of bases not matched to a gene: 7. In DNA, the CDR3 is TGTGCCAGCAGCCCTCAGACAGGGCCTCAGCCCCAGCATTTT. Translating gives CASSPQTGPQPQHF.

The CDR3 DNA sequence: TGTGCCAGCAGCCCCGGAACGGACGGCTTGTTACCATTCTTC. Translating gives CASSPGTDGLLPFF. The chain recombines TRBV7-2 with TRBJ2-1; no clear D gene. The CDR3 contains 14 residues. Germline V gives CDR1 SGHTA, CDR2 FQGNSA. Trimming pared 5 bases from V and 16 bases from J, leaving 24 bases between. The variable domain in full, completed from reference TRBV7-2 and TRBJ2-1, reads GAGVSQSPSNKVTEKGKDVELRCDPISGHTALYWYRQSLGQGLEFLIYFQGNSAPDKSGLPSDRFSAERTGGSVSTLTIQRTQQEDSAVYLCASSPGTDGLLPFFGPGTRLTVL.

This clonotype was counted ten times or more. The chain recombines TRBV20-1 with TRBJ2-5; the match to TRBD1 covers 7 bases. Germline trimming cut 6 bases from V and 5 bases from J; bases unmatched to any gene: 15. Germline V gene sequence: CDR1 DFQATT, CDR2 SNEGSKA (reference sequence). The CDR3 consists of 15 residues. The CDR3 DNA is TGCAGTGCCCAAATTACCGGGACAGTGTCGGAGACCCAGTACTTC. Its protein product is CSAQITGTVSETQYF.

Only a few counts were recorded for this clonotype. The chain couples TRBV5-1 to TRBJ2-1, with a weak D call TRBD1 (6 bases). The ends were cut back, 3 bases at V and 0 bases at J, with 13 bases in the middle. Germline CDR1 SGHRS, CDR2 YFSETQ. The CDR3 is 16 residues long. The CDR3 reads CASSSRKTGSYNEQFF. In DNA, the CDR3 is TGCGCCAGCAGCTCCAGAAAGACAGGCTCCTACAATGAGCAGTTCTTC.

This clonotype was seen ten or more times. The J gene is TRBJ2-1, the V gene TRBV6-1, with 14 positions matching TRBD2. The ends lost 10 bases at V and 8 bases at J; junction bases unmatched: 4. The CDR3 is 13 residues long. Germline CDR1 is MNHNS and CDR2 is SASEGT. CDR3 residues: CAIGTSGGYEQFF. In DNA, the CDR3 is TGTGCCATCGGGACTAGCGGGGGCTATGAGCAGTTCTTC.

The gene calls are TRBV29-1 and TRBJ2-5; D gene ambiguous. Germline values: CDR1 SQVTM, CDR2 ANQGSEA. The CDR3 consists of 11 residues. Between the trimmed V and J ends, which lost 7 bases and 5 bases, there was a span of 11 bases. CDR3 amino acids: CSALPSETQYF. CDR3 in DNA: TGCAGCGCCCTCCCCTCGGAGACCCAGTACTTC. The full variable domain, with the rest looked up from reference TRBV29-1 and TRBJ2-5, is SAVISQKPSRDICQRGTSLTIQCQVDSQVTMMFWYRQQPGQSLTLIATANQGSEATYESGFVIDKFPISRPNLTFSTLTVSNMSPEDSSIYLCSALPSETQYFGPGTRLLVL.

This clonotype was observed a few times. The chain carries TRBV6-1 and TRBJ2-1; the match to TRBD1 covers 7 bases. The CDR3 is 16 amino acids. Germline V gives CDR1 MNHNS, CDR2 SASEGT. Losses at the gene ends were 5 bases for V and 4 bases for J; bases not matched to a gene: 11. The DNA for the CDR3 is TGTGCCAGCAGTCCGCTAACAGGGGCAGGATACAATGAGCAGTTCTTC. Protein sequence: CASSPLTGAGYNEQFF.

This clonotype was seen only a few times. The chain couples TRBV20-1 to TRBJ2-5; D might be TRBD1 or TRBD2, each matching 6 bases. Germline values: CDR1 DFQATT, CDR2 SNEGSKA (reference sequence). The CDR3 is 12 amino acids. The ends were cut back, 4 bases at V and 6 bases at J, with 12 bases in the middle. As DNA, the CDR3 is TGCAGTGCTACCGGGGGCGGGAAGACCCAGTACTTC. Its translation is CSATGGGKTQYF.

The V call is TRBV3-1, the J call TRBJ1-2, with 9 bases matching TRBD1. This CDR3 has 17 amino acids. Germline CDR1 is LGHDT and CDR2 is YNNKEL (reference sequence). V lost 3 bases and J lost 3; bases outside the gene matches: 11. The CDR3 protein is CASSHLLMGQGDYGYTF. The CDR3 bases are TGTGCCAGCAGCCATCTCCTCATGGGACAGGGCGACTATGGCTACACCTTC.

This clonotype was picked up many times. The V gene is TRBV7-2, the J gene TRBJ2-7; possible D gene TRBD2, 6 bases. The CDR3 covers 13 residues. V was clipped by 5 bases and J by 2 bases, with 10 bases between them. CDR1 and CDR2 from the germline V gene are SGHTA and FQGNSA. The CDR3 is CASSAGRTYEQYV. The CDR3 nucleotides are TGTGCCAGCAGCGCGGGGAGGACCTACGAGCAGTACGTC.

This clonotype has more than one count but fewer than ten. The rearrangement links TRBV7-9 to TRBJ1-2, with D possibly being TRBD1 (5 bases). V gave up 6 bases and J gave up 5 bases, with 19 bases separating them. The length of the CDR3 is 15 residues. Germline V gene data show CDR1 as SEHNR and CDR2 as FQNEAQ (reference sequence). Here the CDR3 reads CASSRTVQGTYGYTF. As DNA, the CDR3 is TGTGCCAGCAGTCGAACGGTCCAGGGTACATATGGCTACACCTTC.

This rearrangement joins TRBV7-8 to TRBJ1-1; D not certain. V gave up 5 bases and J gave up 5 bases, with 18 bases separating them. Per the germline V gene, CDR1 is SGHVS and CDR2 is FQNEAQ. The CDR3 covers 15 residues. The CDR3 protein is CASSPAPRGATEAFF. CDR3 in DNA: TGTGCCAGCAGCCCAGCCCCCCGCGGCGCGACTGAAGCTTTCTTT.

This clonotype was counted at least ten times. The chain recombines TRBV20-1 with TRBJ1-5; D ambiguous. CDR3 length: 12 residues. Trimming cost V 6 bases and J 9 bases, with 15 bases left between them. CDR1 is DFQATT and CDR2 is SNEGSKA in the germline V gene (reference sequence). Here the CDR3 DNA reads TGCAGTGCCAGCGGAGGTGGAGGGCCCCAGCATTTT. Protein product: CSASGGGGPQHF.